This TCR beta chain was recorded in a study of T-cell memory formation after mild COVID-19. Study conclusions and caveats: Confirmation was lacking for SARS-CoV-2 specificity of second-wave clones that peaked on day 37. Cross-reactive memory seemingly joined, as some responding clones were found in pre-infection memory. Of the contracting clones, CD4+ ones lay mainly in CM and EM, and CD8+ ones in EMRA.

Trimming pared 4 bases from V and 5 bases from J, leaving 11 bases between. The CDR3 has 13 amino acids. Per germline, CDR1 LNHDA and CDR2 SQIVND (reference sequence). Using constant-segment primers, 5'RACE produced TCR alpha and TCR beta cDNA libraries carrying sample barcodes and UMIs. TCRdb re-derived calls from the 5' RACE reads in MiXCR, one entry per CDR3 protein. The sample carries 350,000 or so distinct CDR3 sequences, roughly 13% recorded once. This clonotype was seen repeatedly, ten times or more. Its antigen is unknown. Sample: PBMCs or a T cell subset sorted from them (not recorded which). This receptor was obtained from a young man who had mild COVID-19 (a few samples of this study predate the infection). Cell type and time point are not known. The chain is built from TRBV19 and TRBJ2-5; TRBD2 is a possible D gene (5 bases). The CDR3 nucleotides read TGTGCCAGTAGTACAACCCAGCGGGAGACCCAGTACTTC. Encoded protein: CASSTTQRETQYF.